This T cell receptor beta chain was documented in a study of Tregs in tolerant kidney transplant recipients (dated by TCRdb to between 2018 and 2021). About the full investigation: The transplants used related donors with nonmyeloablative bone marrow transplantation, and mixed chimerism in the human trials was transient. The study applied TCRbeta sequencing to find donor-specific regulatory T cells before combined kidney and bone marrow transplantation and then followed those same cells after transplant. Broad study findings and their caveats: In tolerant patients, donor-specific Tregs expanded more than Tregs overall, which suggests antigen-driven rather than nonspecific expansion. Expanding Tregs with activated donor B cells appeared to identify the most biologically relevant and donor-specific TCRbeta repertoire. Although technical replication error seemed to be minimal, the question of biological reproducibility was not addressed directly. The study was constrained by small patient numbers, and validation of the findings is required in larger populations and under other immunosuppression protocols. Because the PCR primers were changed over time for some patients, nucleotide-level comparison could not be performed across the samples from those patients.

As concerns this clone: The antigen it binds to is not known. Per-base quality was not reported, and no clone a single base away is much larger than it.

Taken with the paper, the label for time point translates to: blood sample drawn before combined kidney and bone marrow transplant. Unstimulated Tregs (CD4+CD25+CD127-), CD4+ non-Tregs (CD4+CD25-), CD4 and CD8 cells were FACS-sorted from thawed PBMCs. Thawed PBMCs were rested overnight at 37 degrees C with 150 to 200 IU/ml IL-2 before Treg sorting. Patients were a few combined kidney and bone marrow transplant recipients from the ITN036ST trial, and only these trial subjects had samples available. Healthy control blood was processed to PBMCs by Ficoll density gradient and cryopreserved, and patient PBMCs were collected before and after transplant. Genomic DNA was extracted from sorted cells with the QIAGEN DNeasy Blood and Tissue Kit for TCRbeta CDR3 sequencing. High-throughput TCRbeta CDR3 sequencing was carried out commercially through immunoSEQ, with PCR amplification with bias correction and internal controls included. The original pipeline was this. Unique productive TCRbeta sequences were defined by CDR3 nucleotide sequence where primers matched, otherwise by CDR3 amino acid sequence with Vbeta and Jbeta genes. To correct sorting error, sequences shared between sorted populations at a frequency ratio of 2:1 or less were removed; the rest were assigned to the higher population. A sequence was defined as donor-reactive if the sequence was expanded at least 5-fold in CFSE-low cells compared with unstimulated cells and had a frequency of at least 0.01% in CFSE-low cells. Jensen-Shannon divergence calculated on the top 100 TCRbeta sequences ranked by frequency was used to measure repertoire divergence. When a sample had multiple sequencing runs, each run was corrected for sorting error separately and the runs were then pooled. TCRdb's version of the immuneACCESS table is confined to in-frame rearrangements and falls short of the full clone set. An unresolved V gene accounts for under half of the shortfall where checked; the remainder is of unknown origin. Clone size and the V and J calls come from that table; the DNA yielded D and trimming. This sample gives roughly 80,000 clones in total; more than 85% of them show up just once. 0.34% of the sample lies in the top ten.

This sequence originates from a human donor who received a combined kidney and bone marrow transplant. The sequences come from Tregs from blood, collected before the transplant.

The CDR3 region: CSVLLLGTEAFF. DNA sequence: TGCAGCGTTTTATTATTGGGCACTGAAGCTTTCTTT. Here the chain combines TRBV29-1 and TRBJ1-1; the D gene is unclear. V lost 5 bases and J lost 4 bases; the stretch between them is 11 bases long. The CDR3, from cysteine to phenylalanine, totals 12 residues. Of the read, only the CDR3 DNA is kept; its 36 bases are in frame from base 1. Sequences SQVTM (CDR1) and ANQGSEA (CDR2) are obtained from the germline V gene.